This T cell receptor (beta chain) is from a study of blood T cell repertoires in COVID-19. The overall study: Both acute and convalescent COVID-19 samples were obtained from the United States, Italy and Spain.

Methods used by the authors: Reference gene primers were amplified, and this amplification served to estimate nucleated cell counts. Produced via immunoSEQ multiplex PCR; TCRdb's table is partial and in-frame only. V, J and clone size are taken as reported in that table, and D and trimming were inferred from the DNA itself. This sample has roughly 180,000 clones, with about four fifths found just once. CDR3 length: 15 amino acids. CDR1 and CDR2 (germline): LNHDA, SQIVND (reference sequence). Trimming cost V 10 bases and J 2 bases, with 18 bases left between them. What was sequenced was PBMCs or T cells enriched from blood (not recorded which). The chain combines TRBV19 with TRBJ1-5, with D uncertain. The sequence derives from a man aged 60 to 75 who had recovered from COVID-19. This chain's CDR3 is CATTPTPLGNQPQHF. The CDR3 coding sequence is TGTGCCACCACCCCTACCCCCTTAGGCAATCAGCCCCAGCATTTT.